A single T cell receptor beta chain is shown here with its context. No antigen is known for it. This entry comes from a study of OX40 agonist ivuxolimab in advanced cancers. Study-wide background: Mean age around 60 years, range about 20 to 90; 82.7% male. General study findings and limits: The work left the antigen specificity of expanded peripheral T cells undetermined. At doses 0.1 to 3.0 mg/kg, CD4+ and CD8+ clones expanded.

The germline V gene has CDR1 SGDLS and CDR2 YYNGEE. The CDR3 loop spans 16 amino acids. Unmatched junction bases numbered 12, after V lost 0 bases and J lost 7 bases. Assay: immunoSEQ multiplex PCR; the TCRdb copy retains only in-frame clones and omits some. In the table there are about 93,000 clones, roughly 94% of which are singletons. The receptor comes from an adult with an advanced solid tumor such as melanoma, head and neck, liver or kidney cancer. V gene TRBV9 combines with J gene TRBJ2-5, with 7 bases that match TRBD2. Sequences were derived from CD4+ or CD8+ T cells sorted from blood, sampled in a trial of the OX40 agonist ivuxolimab. In DNA form, the CDR3 reads TGTGCCAGCAGCGTAGGATGGGTTGCGGGAGTGGTGACCCAGTACTTC. Translated, it gives CASSVGWVAGVVTQYF.